The 7 T cell receptor beta chains below were found in one sample sequenced in a study of vaccination and CD4 T cells after COVID-19. The Oncomine TCR Beta short-read assay was applied to DNA of cultured CD4+ T cells. TCRdb redid the calling of the PCR reads with MiXCR, one entry per CDR3 protein. The sample consists of 20,000 to 25,000 distinct CDR3 sequences, 60% of them appearing once. Sample treatment: 10-day PBMC culture with coronavirus spike peptide pools or control peptides (ViraFEST assay). What these receptors recognize is not known. Here the sequenced sample was CD4+ T cells from blood, cultured in vitro, taken after SARS-CoV-2 vaccination. These receptors all come from a human donor who received a COVID-19 vaccine.

For the CDR3, the DNA is TGTGCCAGCAGTTTAACTAGCGGGGGGCCGAACACCGGGGAGCTGTTTTTT. Amino acids: CASSLTSGGPNTGELFF. The chain combines TRBV27 with TRBJ2-2, with TRBD2 identical over 12 bases. The CDR3 is 17 residues long. V dropped 2 bases and J dropped 0; count of bases not matched to a gene: 1. Germline V CDR1 and CDR2: MNHEY, SMNVEV (reference sequence).

The chain couples TRBV20-1 to TRBJ2-7, with TRBD1 matching 10 bases. The J segment lost 6 bases and the V segment lost 2 bases, leaving 4 bases of the junction unmatched. This CDR3 spans 13 amino acids. Germline V gene data show CDR1 as DFQATT and CDR2 as SNEGSKA (reference sequence). The CDR3 here is CSARRDRGFEQYF. CDR3 in DNA: TGCAGTGCTAGACGGGACAGGGGTTTCGAGCAGTACTTC.

The V gene is TRBV27, the J gene TRBJ2-2; 10 bases match TRBD1. The CDR3 consists of 15 residues. V was pared by 6 bases and J by 3 bases, with 4 bases of the junction left unmatched. CDR1 MNHEY and CDR2 SMNVEV come from the germline V gene (reference sequence). The CDR3 here is CASRRQGADTGELFF. The CDR3 DNA reads TGTGCCAGCAGGAGACAGGGGGCGGACACCGGGGAGCTGTTTTTT.

This clonotype was seen only once. The rearrangement joins TRBV10-1 to TRBJ1-6; D may be TRBD1 (5 bases). V gave up 4 bases and J gave up 9 bases, with 13 bases separating them. The length of the CDR3 is 14 residues. Germline values: CDR1 WNHNN, CDR2 SYGVQD (reference sequence). CDR3 region: CASSVNRKGSPLHF. The CDR3 bases are TGCGCCAGCAGTGTCAACAGGAAAGGTTCACCCCTCCACTTT.

The genes are TRBV30 and TRBJ2-7; D is unclear. Trimming removed 2 bases at V and 2 bases at J, with 7 bases between. This CDR3 has 12 residues. Germline CDR1 GTSNPN, CDR2 SVGIG (reference sequence). This chain's CDR3 is CAWSFGAYEQYF. In DNA form, the CDR3 reads TGTGCCTGGAGTTTTGGAGCCTACGAGCAGTACTTC.

J is TRBJ1-6 and V is TRBV5-1, with 7 bases aligning to TRBD1. The V and J ends lost 1 base and 9 bases, in that order; junction bases with no gene match: 7. This CDR3 has 15 amino acids. The germline gives CDR1 SGHRS, CDR2 YFSETQ. CDR3 sequence: CASSLTTGESSPLHF. The CDR3 coding sequence is TGCGCCAGCAGCTTGACCACAGGGGAGTCTTCACCCCTCCACTTT.

The genes are TRBV6-1 and TRBJ2-7, with D possibly being TRBD1 or TRBD2 (5 bases each). V lost 3 bases and J 2 bases, leaving 8 bases between the germline ends. CDR3 size: 13 residues. Germline V lookup: CDR1 MNHNS, CDR2 SASEGT. This CDR3 is CASSEGRTYEQYF. The CDR3 DNA follows: TGTGCCAGCAGTGAGGGACGGACCTACGAGCAGTACTTC.